The source of this T cell receptor beta chain is a study of blood T cell repertoires in COVID-19. Study information: The origin of the acute and convalescent COVID-19 samples was the United States, Italy and Spain. T cells, B-cell-depleted T cells, or PBMCs provided the cDNA or gDNA that served as material.

The CDR3 covers 14 residues. Trimming removed 3 bases at V and 3 bases at J, with 12 bases between. Per the germline V gene, CDR1 is DFQATT and CDR2 is SNEGSKA (reference sequence). Original data processing: Reference gene primer amplification yielded estimated nucleated cell counts. Generated by immunoSEQ multiplex PCR, the TCRdb table keeps only in-frame clones and is missing some. V and J calls and clone size are given by that table; D and trimming were obtained from the DNA. This table holds a few hundred thousand clones, more than 75% found once. Sequencing was done on a sample of peripheral blood. V usage is TRBV20-1 and J usage is TRBJ1-5, with D possibly matching TRBD1 (6 bases). The source of this sequence is a woman in her 70s with active or convalescent COVID-19. The chain's CDR3 is CSASTGQFNQPQHF. The CDR3, as DNA: TGCAGTGCTAGTACCGGACAGTTCAATCAGCCCCAGCATTTT.